The sequence of this TCR beta chain was determined in a study of Ad26.COV2.S vaccination and SARS-CoV-2 variants. General observations from the study: Substantial response breadth was reportedly seen for spike-specific CD8+ and CD4+ T cells after vaccination. Vaccinees displayed broader spike-specific TCR repertoires than placebo recipients.

Concerning this clone itself: Its antigen is as yet unknown.

The treatment is: about 20 received Ad26.COV2.S at low or high dose, single or two shots; about 5 received placebo; per-sample allocation not given. Samples came from day 63 after the first vaccine or placebo injection. Germline V lookup: CDR1 SGHAT, CDR2 FQNNGV. V dropped 0 bases and J dropped 7 bases, with 10 bases sitting between them. The CDR3 has 13 residues. Data came from immunoSEQ multiplex PCR; TCRdb stores just in-frame clones and leaves some out. The sample lists approximately 420,000 clones, about 88% occurring once. This TCR was sampled from a person aged 18-65 years who received the Ad26.COV2.S COVID-19 vaccine or a placebo. The rearrangement links TRBV11-2 to TRBJ2-7; D is ambiguous. This specimen consisted of peripheral blood, obtained in a trial of Ad26.COV2.S vaccine versus placebo. CDR3 amino acids: CASSLERAREQYF. DNA of the CDR3: TGTGCCAGCAGCTTAGAAAGGGCTAGAGAGCAGTACTTC.